The 2 T cell receptor beta chains listed next were all sequenced from one sample in a study of blood T cell repertoires in COVID-19. Libraries were prepared by immunoSEQ multiplex PCR; TCRdb keeps only in-frame clonotypes and omits some of them. The sample contains some 250,000 clones, roughly 86% of which appear only once. The sequenced sample was peripheral blood. These receptors all come from a woman in her thirties who had recovered from COVID-19.

This chain connects TRBV19 to TRBJ2-1, with 8 bases fitting TRBD1. The CDR3 sequence is 16 residues long. V shed 6 bases, J shed 5 bases, and the junction held 12 bases outside the gene matches. Germline-derived CDR1 and CDR2 are LNHDA and SQIVND (reference sequence). DNA of the CDR3: TGTGCCAGTAGCCCCCTCCCCGGACAGGGCCACAATGAGCAGTTCTTC. Translation gives CASSPLPGQGHNEQFF.

The CDR3 DNA sequence: TGTGCCATCTATCTTTGGGCAAAAACAGGGCGCGAGCAGTACTTC. This sequence encodes CAIYLWAKTGREQYF. The rearrangement links TRBV2 to TRBJ2-7, with D possibly matching TRBD1 (6 bases). Trimming left V 10 bases short and J 6 bases short, with 25 bases between. The germline gives CDR1 SNHLY, CDR2 FYNNEI. CDR3 size: 15 residues.